This T cell receptor delta chain was documented in a study of gamma-delta chains in newborns, infants, children. TCRdb reapplied CATT to the reads. Among over 4,000 delta-chain clones listed, about 4.8% were seen once. By share of the sample, this clone is medium-sized. Germline V gene sequence: CDR1 GEAIGNYY, CDR2 EKD. The ends lost 4 bases at V and 3 bases at J; junction bases unmatched: 16. There are 17 residues in the CDR3. Material for sequencing was blood. The chain couples TRDV2 to TRDJ1, with TRDD3 matching 7 bases. This receptor was obtained from a child who was a newborn, infant or young child, either healthy, febrile or measles-vaccinated (not recorded which). DNA for the CDR3: TGTGCCTGTGAACAACTGGGGATCAAAGGAGGGGCCGATAAACTCATCTTT. Translating gives CACEQLGIKGGADKLIF.